One sample yielded the 3 T cell receptor beta chains listed below, sequenced in a study of cytomegalovirus exposure and HLA in healthy donors. Both 60 Vbeta primers and 13 Jbeta primers went into the PCR. Method: immunoSEQ multiplex PCR; TCRdb's copy keeps in-frame clones and lacks some. The sample lists over 110,000 clones, 80% seen once, with under 6% in the top ten. Sequenced: PBMCs. Source of these receptors: a man aged 35 to 55 in good health and CMV-seronegative.

The V call is TRBV5-6, the J call TRBJ2-7; TRBD1 agrees at 8 bases. The length of the CDR3 is 15 residues. Germline V gene data show CDR1 as SGHDT and CDR2 as YYEEEE. V trimming: 3 bases; J trimming: 0 bases; junction bases outside the gene matches: 5. The CDR3 nucleotides are TGTGCCAGCAGCTCCAACAGGGGGACCTCCTACGAGCAGTACTTC. Protein product: CASSSNRGTSYEQYF.

The chain carries TRBV30 and TRBJ1-1; 7 nucleotides line up with TRBD1. CDR3 size: 12 residues. Germline V gives CDR1 GTSNPN, CDR2 SVGIG (reference sequence). Trimming removed 5 bases from V and 5 bases from J; junction bases left unmatched: 5. CDR3 nucleotides: TGTGCCTGGGAAGGGGGCGGTACTGAAGCTTTCTTT. This codes for CAWEGGGTEAFF.

This chain uses TRBV19 with TRBJ2-1; 7 bases agree with TRBD2. V trimming: 7 bases; J trimming: 0 bases; junction bases outside the gene matches: 9. The length of the CDR3 is 16 residues. Germline CDR1 and CDR2: LNHDA and SQIVND (reference sequence). The CDR3 is CASTPGGGRSYNEQFF. The CDR3 bases are TGTGCCAGTACCCCGGGCGGGGGACGCTCCTACAATGAGCAGTTCTTC.